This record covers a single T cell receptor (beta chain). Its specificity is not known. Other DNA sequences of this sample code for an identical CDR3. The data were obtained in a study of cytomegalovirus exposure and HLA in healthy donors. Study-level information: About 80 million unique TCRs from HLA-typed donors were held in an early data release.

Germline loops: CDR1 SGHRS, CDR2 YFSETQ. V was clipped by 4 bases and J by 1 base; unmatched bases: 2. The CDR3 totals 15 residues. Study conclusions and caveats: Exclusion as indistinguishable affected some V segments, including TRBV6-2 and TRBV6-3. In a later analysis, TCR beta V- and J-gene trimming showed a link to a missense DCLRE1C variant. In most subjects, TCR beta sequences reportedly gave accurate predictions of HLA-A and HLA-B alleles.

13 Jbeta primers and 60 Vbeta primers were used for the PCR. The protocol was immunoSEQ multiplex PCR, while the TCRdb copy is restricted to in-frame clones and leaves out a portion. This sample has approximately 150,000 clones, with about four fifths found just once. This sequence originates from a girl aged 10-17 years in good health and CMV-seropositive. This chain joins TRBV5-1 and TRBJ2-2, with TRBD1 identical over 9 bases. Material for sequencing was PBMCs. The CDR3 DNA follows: TGCGCCAGCAGCCCGGGACAGGGGAACACCGGGGAGCTGTTTTTT. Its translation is CASSPGQGNTGELFF.